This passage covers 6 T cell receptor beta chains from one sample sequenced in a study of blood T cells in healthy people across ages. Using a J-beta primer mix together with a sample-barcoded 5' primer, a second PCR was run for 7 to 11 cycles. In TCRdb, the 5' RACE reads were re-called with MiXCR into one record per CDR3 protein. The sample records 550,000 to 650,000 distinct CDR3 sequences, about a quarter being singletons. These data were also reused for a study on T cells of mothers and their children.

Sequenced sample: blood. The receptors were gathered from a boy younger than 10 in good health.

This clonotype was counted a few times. CDR3 loop: CASSNRLDLQETQYF. The DNA for the CDR3 is TGTGCCAGCAGCAACCGACTGGACTTACAAGAGACCCAGTACTTC. V and J are TRBV3-1 and TRBJ2-5; D possibly corresponds to TRBD2 (5 bases). Germline V CDR1 and CDR2: LGHDT, YNNKEL (reference sequence). The CDR3 spans 15 residues. Trimming cost V 5 bases and J 2 bases, with 15 bases left between them.

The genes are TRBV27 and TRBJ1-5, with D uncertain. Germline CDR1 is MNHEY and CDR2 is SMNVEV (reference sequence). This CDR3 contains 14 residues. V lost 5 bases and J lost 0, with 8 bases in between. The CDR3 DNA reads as TGTGCCAGCAGTGCAACTTATAGCAATCAGCCCCAGCATTTT. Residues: CASSATYSNQPQHF.

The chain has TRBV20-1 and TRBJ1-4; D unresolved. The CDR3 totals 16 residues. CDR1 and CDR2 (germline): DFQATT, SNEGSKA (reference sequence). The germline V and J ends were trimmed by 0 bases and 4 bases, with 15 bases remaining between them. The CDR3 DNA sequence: TGCAGTGCTAGAGAGACGAGCGGGGTTAGTAATGAAAAACTGTTTTTT. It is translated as CSARETSGVSNEKLFF.

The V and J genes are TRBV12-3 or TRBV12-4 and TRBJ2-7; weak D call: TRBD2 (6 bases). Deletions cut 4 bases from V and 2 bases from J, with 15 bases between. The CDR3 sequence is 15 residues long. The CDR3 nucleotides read TGTGCCAGCAGTTCCCTCACTAGCTATCCCTACGAGCAGTACTTC. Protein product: CASSSLTSYPYEQYF.

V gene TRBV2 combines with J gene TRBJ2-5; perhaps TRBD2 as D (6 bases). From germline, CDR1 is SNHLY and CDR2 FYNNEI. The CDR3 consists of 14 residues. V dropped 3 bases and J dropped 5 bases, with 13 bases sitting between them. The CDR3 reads CASSERRGWETQYF. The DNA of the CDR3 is TGTGCCAGCAGTGAGCGGAGGGGTTGGGAGACCCAGTACTTC.

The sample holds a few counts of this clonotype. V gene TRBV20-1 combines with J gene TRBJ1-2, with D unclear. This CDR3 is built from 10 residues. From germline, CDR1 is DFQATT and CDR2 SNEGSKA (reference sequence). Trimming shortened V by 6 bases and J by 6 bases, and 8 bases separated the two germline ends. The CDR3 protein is CSAPGNGYTF. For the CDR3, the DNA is TGCAGTGCCCCGGGTAATGGCTACACCTTC.